These 22 T cell receptor beta chains originate from one sample sequenced in a study of identifying expanded T cells in peripheral blood. TCRdb keeps only in-frame clones here, not all; method: immunoSEQ multiplex PCR. The profile shows about 85,000 clones, about 89% of them singletons. Sequenced material: blood. The receptors stem from a person between 18 and 70 years old in good health.

V gene TRBV19 combines with J gene TRBJ1-3; D remains unclear. The CDR3 runs 13 residues. CDR1 LNHDA and CDR2 SQIVND come from the germline V gene (reference sequence). The ends were cut back, 7 bases at V and 11 bases at J, with 18 bases in the middle. The DNA of the CDR3 is TGTGCCAGTACCATGCAGGTCCCTTCGTCCATATATTTT. Amino acids: CASTMQVPSSIYF.

This clone was picked up one time. The chain has TRBV27 and TRBJ2-5, with D possibly matching TRBD2 (6 bases). The CDR3 is 14 amino acids. Trimming removed 1 base from V and 1 base from J, with 7 bases in between. Germline CDR1 is MNHEY and CDR2 is SMNVEV (reference sequence). CDR3: CASSLYGGQETQYF. DNA of the CDR3: TGTGCCAGCAGTTTATACGGGGGCCAAGAGACCCAGTACTTC.

This clone appeared once. The rearrangement links TRBV6-6 to TRBJ2-7; D possibly corresponds to TRBD1 (6 bases). The CDR3 is 13 residues long. V was clipped by 2 bases and J by 5 bases, with 10 bases between them. Germline CDR1 and CDR2: MNHNY and SVGAGI (reference sequence). This CDR3 is CASSYAPGDEQYF. CDR3 in DNA: TGTGCCAGCAGTTACGCCCCAGGGGACGAGCAGTACTTC.

The rearrangement joins TRBV5-6 to TRBJ2-3; D uncertain. Germline V gene sequence: CDR1 SGHDT, CDR2 YYEEEE. The CDR3 runs to 13 residues. V lost 0 bases and J lost 3, with 5 bases in between. As DNA, the CDR3 is TGTGCCAGCAGCTTGGATTTAACAGATACGCAGTATTTT. The encoded protein is CASSLDLTDTQYF.

V gene TRBV7-2 combines with J gene TRBJ1-1; TRBD1 is a possible D gene (6 bases). V was pared by 3 bases and J by 1 base, with 9 bases between. Germline values: CDR1 SGHTA, CDR2 FQGNSA. The CDR3 totals 14 residues. In DNA form, the CDR3 reads TGTGCCAGCAGCTTCCAGGGGAGGAACACTGAAGCTTTCTTT. This codes for CASSFQGRNTEAFF.

The genes are TRBV5-1 and TRBJ2-3, with D possibly called TRBD1 or TRBD2 (5 bases each). From germline, CDR1 is SGHRS and CDR2 YFSETQ. Trimming cost V 0 bases and J 6 bases, with 17 bases left between them. This CDR3 is 16 amino acids long. CDR3 sequence reads: CASSLVRGSVLDTQYF. In DNA form, the CDR3 reads TGCGCCAGCAGCTTGGTTCGGGGCTCCGTTCTCGATACGCAGTATTTT.

CDR3 coding DNA: TGTGCCAGCAGCAACGACCCAGAGACCCAGTACTTC. Its protein is CASSNDPETQYF. The chain has TRBV7-2 and TRBJ2-5; D remains unclear. Trimming removed 5 bases from V and 4 bases from J, with 8 bases in between. The CDR3 spans 12 residues. Germline CDR1 SGHTA, CDR2 FQGNSA. Combining the CDR3 with reference TRBV7-2 and TRBJ2-5 gives the whole variable domain GAGVSQSPSNKVTEKGKDVELRCDPISGHTALYWYRQSLGQGLEFLIYFQGNSAPDKSGLPSDRFSAERTGGSVSTLTIQRTQQEDSAVYLCASSNDPETQYFGPGTRLLVL.

The V call is TRBV4-3, the J call TRBJ2-2; 7 bases fit TRBD2. V lost 2 bases, J lost 0 bases, and 6 bases stayed unmatched. The length of the CDR3 is 17 residues. Germline V CDR1 and CDR2: LGHNA, YSLEER. This CDR3 reads CASSQQLLATNTGELFF. In DNA form, the CDR3 reads TGCGCCAGCAGCCAACAATTACTAGCGACGAACACCGGGGAGCTGTTTTTT.

This chain uses TRBV5-1 with TRBJ1-6; the D gene is possibly TRBD1 (5 bases). Germline CDR1 is SGHRS and CDR2 is YFSETQ. CDR3 length: 16 amino acids. The V end was cut by 3 bases, the J end by 7 bases, with 17 bases between. CDR3 DNA sequence: TGCGCCAGCAGCTCTACCGGGACGGGAATGAATTCACCCCTCCACTTT. Translating it yields CASSSTGTGMNSPLHF.

Here the CDR3 DNA reads TGTGCAAGTCGCTTCCCGGGACTAGCGGGAGGAGGGGAGCAGTTCTTC. Amino acid sequence: CASRFPGLAGGGEQFF. The V call is TRBV12-2, the J call TRBJ2-1; the table gives TRBD2 as D, unverified against the DNA. TRBV12-2 is given as a pseudogene. CDR3 length: 16 residues.

This chain joins TRBV10-3 and TRBJ2-7, with no clear D. Between the trimmed V and J ends, which lost 3 bases and 5 bases, there was a span of 11 bases. There are 13 residues in the CDR3. Germline-derived CDR1 and CDR2 are ENHRY and SYGVKD. CDR3 residues: CAISEVRVHEQYF. CDR3 nucleotides: TGTGCCATCAGTGAAGTAAGGGTCCACGAGCAGTACTTC.

The V gene is TRBV28, the J gene TRBJ2-7; possible D gene TRBD1, 5 bases. This CDR3 has 14 residues. V lost 6 bases and J 2 bases, leaving 14 bases between the germline ends. Germline V lookup: CDR1 MDHEN, CDR2 SYDVKM. The CDR3 DNA reads as TGTGCCAGCAGCCTTGTCAGGGAAACCTACGAGCAGTACTTC. This gives the protein CASSLVRETYEQYF.

The chain has TRBV5-1 and TRBJ1-1, with D uncertain. This CDR3 has 17 residues. The germline V and J ends were trimmed by 0 bases and 0 bases, with 15 bases remaining between them. CDR1 and CDR2 (germline): SGHRS, YFSETQ. This CDR3 reads CASSLGRGGSMNTEAFF. CDR3 in DNA: TGCGCCAGCAGCTTGGGGCGGGGAGGGTCCATGAACACTGAAGCTTTCTTT.

V and J are TRBV7-6 and TRBJ2-7; D ambiguous. Germline lookup yields CDR1 SGHVS and CDR2 FNYEAQ. Trimming shortened V by 5 bases and J by 7 bases, and 9 bases separated the two germline ends. This CDR3 has 11 residues. The CDR3 spells CASSPLEEQYF. The CDR3 region has the DNA TGTGCCAGCAGCCCTCTGGAGGAGCAGTACTTC.

The CDR3 DNA sequence: TGTGCCAGCAGAGTCGATTCAGGGAGGGGGGACCAAGAGACCCAGTACTTC. Translating gives CASRVDSGRGDQETQYF. The chain is built from TRBV27 and TRBJ2-5, with D maybe TRBD2 (7 bases). The CDR3 spans 17 residues. Germline V gene sequence: CDR1 MNHEY, CDR2 SMNVEV (reference sequence). The V end was cut by 6 bases, the J end by 0 bases, with 20 bases between.

This chain links TRBV6-6 with TRBJ2-3, with TRBD2 matching 8 bases. The CDR3 contains 15 residues. The V gene's germline CDR1 is MNHNY and CDR2 SVGAGI (reference sequence). The trim removed 4 bases at V and 2 bases at J, leaving 5 bases unmatched. CDR3 loop: CASSFQRGTTDTQYF. The CDR3 DNA reads TGTGCCAGCAGTTTTCAGCGGGGGACCACAGATACGCAGTATTTT.

This clone was counted between two and nine times. The gene calls are TRBV6-5 and TRBJ1-5; D may be TRBD1 (6 bases). The V and J ends lost 6 bases and 0 bases respectively, with 12 bases between them. The germline CDR1 and CDR2 sequences are MNHEY and SVGAGI. The CDR3 totals 15 residues. CDR3 coding DNA: TGTGCCAGCAGGCCCGGGGGGCCTAGCAATCAGCCCCAGCATTTT. Translated, it gives CASRPGGPSNQPQHF.

The chain joins TRBV4-3 to TRBJ2-7, with TRBD1 matching over 7 bases. V was clipped by 0 bases and J by 0 bases; unmatched bases: 14. This CDR3 comprises 19 residues. The germline V gene has CDR1 LGHNA and CDR2 YSLEER. The CDR3 nucleotides read TGCGCCAGCAGCCAAGATTTCGACAGGGATGGTCTTTCCTCCTACGAGCAGTACTTC. Protein: CASSQDFDRDGLSSYEQYF.

This rearrangement joins TRBV5-5 to TRBJ1-6; no clear D. The CDR3 consists of 14 residues. Trimming stripped 4 bases from V and 5 bases from J, with 10 bases between. Germline V gene sequence: CDR1 SGHKS, CDR2 YYEKEE (reference sequence). CDR3 bases: TGTGCCAGCAGCCGTGACACTAATAATTCACCCCTCCACTTT. It is translated as CASSRDTNNSPLHF.

The rearrangement links TRBV28 to TRBJ1-5; 12 nucleotides line up with TRBD1. J gave up 1 base and V 9 bases, and 7 bases lay outside the gene matches. This CDR3 contains 16 residues. CDR1 is MDHEN, CDR2 SYDVKM, per germline. The CDR3 DNA follows: TGTGCCAGTCGGGACAGGGGGCTTGGGAGCAATCAGCCCCAGCATTTT. As protein: CASRDRGLGSNQPQHF.

The chain recombines TRBV5-6 with TRBJ2-1, with D perhaps matching TRBD2 (5 bases). CDR1 is SGHDT and CDR2 is YYEEEE in the germline V gene. This CDR3 has 11 amino acids. V was clipped by 4 bases and J by 7 bases, with 6 bases between them. DNA for the CDR3: TGTGCCAGCAGCGGCGGGAATGAGCAGTTCTTC. As protein: CASSGGNEQFF.

The chain joins TRBV4-1 to TRBJ2-1, with 7 bases lining up with TRBD1. Unmatched junction bases numbered 6, after V lost 6 bases and J lost 4 bases. This CDR3 is 14 amino acids long. Per the germline V gene, CDR1 is MGHRA and CDR2 is YSYEKL. The CDR3 sequence is CASRVPGQYNEQFF. The DNA of the CDR3 is TGCGCCAGCAGGGTCCCGGGACAGTACAATGAGCAGTTCTTC.